This TCR beta chain was identified during a study of PD-L1 blockade in urothelial cancer. The data were produced by immunoSEQ multiplex PCR, yet TCRdb's version contains in-frame clones alone and is incomplete. The sample records tens of thousands of clones, approximately 86% being singletons. The V end lost 0 bases, the J end lost 0 bases, and 14 bases lay between the germline ends. In germline, CDR1 is LNHNV, CDR2 YYDKDF (reference sequence). The CDR3 contains 17 residues. Time point noted: pretreatment peripheral blood. The patients had locally advanced or metastatic urothelial carcinoma. The rearrangement links TRBV15 to TRBJ2-5; the D is unclear. This sample comprised PBMCs, obtained around atezolizumab (anti-PD-L1) treatment. This TCR was recovered from a man in his 60s with urothelial cancer. CDR3 region: CATSRDPSSWYQETQYF. The CDR3 coding sequence is TGTGCCACCAGCAGAGATCCATCGAGTTGGTACCAAGAGACCCAGTACTTC.